A selection of T cell receptor beta chains follows, all from one sample in a study of blood T cell repertoires in COVID-19. Measured with immunoSEQ multiplex PCR; TCRdb has only the in-frame clones, and not every one. Of about 210,000 clones listed, approximately 88% were seen once; the top ten hold 10%. The sequencing input was PBMCs or T cells enriched from blood (not recorded which). The receptors were sampled from a man in his late teens or twenties with acute COVID-19. Both conserved end residues are trimmed from each CDR3. A D gene is named only where the DNA matches it firmly.

>.|TRBV7-3|TRBJ1-2
ASSLRAQGAGYGYT
>.|TRBV24-1|TRBJ2-1
ATSDYTSGLDWF
>TRBD1|TRBV5-4|TRBJ2-1
ASSQGQAGLNEQF
>.|TRBV30|TRBJ2-1
AWSYLEGEQF
>TRBD2|TRBV9|TRBJ2-3
ASSSAGAGTDTQY
>.|TRBV14|TRBJ2-7
ASSQRWTGVVLEQY
>.|TRBV5-4|TRBJ1-4
ASSSGEGRVFPDEKLF
>.|TRBV30|TRBJ1-3
AWSTSGNTIY
>.|TRBV25-1|TRBJ1-3
ASSESRTETLETH
>.|TRBV6-5|TRBJ1-5
ASRVLSNQPQH